Below, 5 T cell receptor beta chains from the same sample are listed, as sequenced in a study of T cell changes during pregnancy in multiple sclerosis. Some clones are missing from TCRdb's copy, which holds only in-frame ones; the method was immunoSEQ multiplex PCR. The sample holds 30,000 to 40,000 clones; 93% are singletons and the top ten take about 8.3%. The material was CD8+ T cells from peripheral blood mononuclear cells, obtained in the third trimester of pregnancy. The receptors originated from a female donor with multiple sclerosis, enrolled in a pregnancy study.

The J gene is TRBJ1-2, the V gene TRBV6-5; a possible D gene is TRBD1 (6 bases). The CDR3 is 15 residues long. Germline CDR1 and CDR2: MNHEY and SVGAGI. V was clipped by 6 bases and J by 7 bases, with 21 bases between them. As DNA, the CDR3 is TGTGCCAGCAGAGAAACAATTACAGGGTTTCTTGGCTACACCTTC. Its translation: CASRETITGFLGYTF.

Concerning this clone: Other nucleotide sequences from this sample produce the same CDR3. The J gene is TRBJ1-1, the V gene TRBV20-1; unclear D gene. The CDR3 sequence is 11 residues long. The ends were cut back, 6 bases at V and 5 bases at J, with 10 bases in the middle. The germline V gene has CDR1 DFQATT and CDR2 SNEGSKA (reference sequence). The CDR3 DNA reads as TGCAGTGCCCCCTTAAATACTGAAGCTTTCTTT. The encoded protein is CSAPLNTEAFF.

V and J are TRBV19 and TRBJ1-1; the match to TRBD1 covers 10 bases. In germline, CDR1 is LNHDA, CDR2 SQIVND (reference sequence). The CDR3 runs to 17 residues. Trimming cost V 3 bases and J 0 bases; bases outside gene matches: 7. The CDR3 loop is CASSIGTGDHMNTEAFF. CDR3 coding DNA: TGTGCCAGTAGTATTGGGACAGGGGATCACATGAACACTGAAGCTTTCTTT.

This clone has just one count. The CDR3 is CASSPTSGGSRNEQFF. CDR3 DNA sequence: TGTGCCAGCAGCCCGACTAGCGGGGGATCTCGCAATGAGCAGTTCTTC. V is TRBV7-2 and J is TRBJ2-1, with 12 nucleotides matching TRBD2. CDR1 SGHTA and CDR2 FQGNSA come from the germline V gene. This CDR3 spans 16 amino acids. V lost 5 bases, J lost 6 bases, and 8 bases stayed unmatched.

This clone occurred once. The chain recombines TRBV5-1 with TRBJ2-7; TRBD1 might be the D (6 bases). The CDR3 length is 15 residues. V was pared by 5 bases and J by 5 bases, with 20 bases between. The germline V gene encodes CDR1 SGHRS and CDR2 YFSETQ. CDR3 protein: CASSPPQGPSDEQYF. For the CDR3, the DNA is TGCGCCAGCAGTCCCCCCCAGGGGCCCAGCGACGAGCAGTACTTC.